This T cell receptor beta chain was captured in a study of cytomegalovirus exposure and HLA in healthy donors. General study points: Later analysis placed DRB1 highest and HLA-C lowest in TCR association rates, which differed by HLA locus. Researchers counted roughly 160 TCR beta chains as cytomegalovirus-associated. The authors later linked a missense DCLRE1C variant to TCR beta V- and J-gene trimming. CMV antigen specificity of three CMV-associated chains was confirmed in vitro.

Both 60 Vbeta primers and 13 Jbeta primers went into the PCR. Measured with immunoSEQ multiplex PCR; TCRdb has only the in-frame clones, and not every one. Counted here are 95,000 to 100,000 clones, 75% occurring once; the ten biggest clones make up 10%. This CDR3 has 15 residues. CDR1 SSHAT and CDR2 FNYEAQ come from the germline V gene (reference sequence). Details on this clone: Its matching antigen is unknown. Germline and junction disagree at one end, which may indicate a read error.

V is TRBV7-7 and J is TRBJ2-5; maybe TRBD1 (7 bases). Sequenced material: PBMCs. The receptor comes from a man aged 45 to 65 in good health and CMV-seronegative. CDR3: CASSLGGQSTETQYF. In nucleotides, the CDR3 is TGTGCTAGCAGCCTCGGGGGACAGAGTACAGAGACCCAGTACTTC. Drawing the rest from reference TRBV7-7 and TRBJ2-5, the complete variable domain is GAGVSQSPRYKVTKRGQDVTLRCDPISSHATLYWYQQALGQGPEFLTYFNYEAQPDKSGLPSDRFSAERPEGSISTLTIQRTEQRDSAMYRCASSLGGQSTETQYFGPGTRLLVL.